Each of the 13 T cell receptor beta chains below was sequenced from the same sample in a study of blood T cells in healthy people across ages. It was with a sample-barcoded 5' primer and a J-beta primer mix that a second PCR of roughly 7 to 12 cycles was run. TCRdb re-called the 5' RACE reads through MiXCR, storing one row per CDR3 protein. This sample carries hundreds of thousands of distinct CDR3 sequences, about 20% of them seen once, and the ten largest clones take roughly 22%. The sequencing input was blood. The receptors derive from a man aged 65-85 years in good health.

The chain carries TRBV19 and TRBJ2-3; 8 bases fit TRBD1. The germline CDR1 and CDR2 sequences are LNHDA and SQIVND (reference sequence). The CDR3 loop spans 14 amino acids. V lost 9 bases and J lost 2; bases outside the gene matches: 7. The CDR3 DNA sequence: TGTGCCAGAGTCAGGGGGCACTTCACAGATACGCAGTATTTT. Translating it yields CARVRGHFTDTQYF.

The chain uses TRBV12-3 or TRBV12-4 and TRBJ2-5; D gene unclear. V lost 6 bases and J lost 5, with 7 bases in between. CDR3 size: 11 residues. CDR3 region: CASRIRETQYF. CDR3 nucleotide sequence: TGTGCCAGCAGGATACGGGAGACCCAGTACTTC.

This clonotype occurred a few times. This chain uses TRBV29-1 with TRBJ2-3, with 9 bases that match TRBD1. Germline CDR1 reads SQVTM; CDR2 reads ANQGSEA. V shed 5 bases and J 5 bases; nucleotides not matched to a gene: 5. This CDR3 region has 13 residues. For the CDR3, the DNA is TGCAGCGTTCCGGGACAGGGCGTAGATACGCAGTATTTT. Its translation is CSVPGQGVDTQYF.

This chain's CDR3 is CAISEGVDHNEQFF. In DNA, the CDR3 is TGTGCCATCAGTGAGGGAGTGGATCACAATGAGCAGTTCTTC. This sequence joins TRBV10-3 and TRBJ2-1; no clear D. The CDR3 loop spans 14 amino acids. V lost 2 bases to trimming and J lost 5 bases, with 10 bases between them. CDR1 ENHRY and CDR2 SYGVKD come from the germline V gene.

In this sample, this clonotype turned up a few times. This chain links TRBV7-2 with TRBJ2-1, with 11 bases identical to TRBD2. CDR1 and CDR2 (germline): SGHTA, FQGNSA. The CDR3 extends over 15 amino acids. Losses at the gene ends were 0 bases for V and 7 bases for J; bases not matched to a gene: 2. CDR3: CASSLASGRANEQFF. CDR3 sequence (DNA): TGTGCCAGCAGCTTAGCTAGCGGGAGGGCTAATGAGCAGTTCTTC.

The chain joins TRBV7-2 to TRBJ2-1; 8 bases align to TRBD1. The assigned J gene may be wrong: the sequence end matches TRBJ2-5 better. CDR3 length: 14 residues. The germline CDR1 and CDR2 sequences are SGHTA and FQGNSA. Written as DNA, the CDR3 is TGTGCCAGCGTATCCTCCCGGACAGGGTCCACCCAGTACTTC. This sequence encodes CASVSSRTGSTQYF.

This clonotype was recorded many times. The chain recombines TRBV4-1 with TRBJ2-7, with TRBD1 matching over 9 bases. With the DNA end fitting TRBJ2-5 better, the J assignment may be wrong. The germline V gene encodes CDR1 MGHRA and CDR2 YSYEKL. The CDR3 is 17 residues long. The CDR3 protein is CASSQERQGVGQETQYF. In nucleotides, the CDR3 is TGCGCCAGCAGCCAAGAAAGACAGGGGGTCGGGCAAGAGACCCAGTACTTC.

This clonotype turned up a few times. The V gene is TRBV2, the J gene TRBJ2-7; D not certain. This CDR3 region has 17 residues. Germline V gives CDR1 SNHLY, CDR2 FYNNEI. Trimming pared 1 base from V and 3 bases from J, leaving 19 bases between. The CDR3: CASSEGTLRRELYEQYF. The CDR3 DNA reads as TGTGCCAGCAGTGAAGGAACCCTCAGACGCGAGCTCTACGAGCAGTACTTC.

This clonotype was counted between two and nine times. V usage is TRBV6-5 and J usage is TRBJ2-1; D perhaps matches TRBD1 (6 bases). The germline V gene encodes CDR1 MNHEY and CDR2 SVGAGI. The CDR3 spans 13 residues. Deletions cut 8 bases from V and 4 bases from J, with 12 bases between. The CDR3 coding sequence is TGTGCCAGCGCCGGACAGAAATACAATGAGCAGTTCTTC. Its protein product is CASAGQKYNEQFF.

This chain connects TRBV6-2 or TRBV6-3 to TRBJ1-1; D unclear. The germline CDR1 and CDR2 sequences are MNHEY and SVGEGT. The CDR3 length is 10 residues. V lost 11 bases, J lost 6 bases, and 10 bases lay in between. The CDR3 reads CALAGAEAFF. The DNA of the CDR3 is TGTGCCCTTGCGGGTGCTGAAGCTTTCTTT.

There are a few counts of this clonotype. V gene TRBV7-3 combines with J gene TRBJ2-1; 11 positions match TRBD2. The germline gives CDR1 SGHTA, CDR2 FQGTGA. The length of the CDR3 is 17 residues. Trimming at V came to 1 base and at J to 4 bases, leaving 6 bases not matched to a gene. The CDR3 loop is CASSLKGGLAVYNEQFF. The CDR3 region has the DNA TGTGCCAGCAGCTTAAAGGGGGGACTAGCGGTTTACAATGAGCAGTTCTTC. Full variable domain (missing parts from reference TRBV7-3 and TRBJ2-1): GAGVSQTPSNKVTEKGKYVELRCDPISGHTALYWYRQSLGQGPEFLIYFQGTGAADDSGLPNDRFFAVRPEGSVSTLKIQRTERGDSAVYLCASSLKGGLAVYNEQFFGPGTRLTVL.

The chain joins TRBV14 to TRBJ2-2; the D gene is possibly TRBD2 (5 bases). The germline V gene encodes CDR1 SGHDN and CDR2 FVKESK. V was shortened by 0 bases and J by 9 bases, with 14 bases between the two germline ends. CDR3 length: 15 amino acids. The CDR3 DNA follows: TGTGCCAGCAGCCAAGACCGACTGAGCGGTAGGGAGCTGTTTTTT. Its protein is CASSQDRLSGRELFF.

The V and J genes are TRBV12-3 or TRBV12-4 and TRBJ2-3; no clear D. The CDR3 covers 14 residues. V was clipped by 4 bases and J by 0 bases, with 8 bases between them. CDR3 amino acids: CASSWSASTDTQYF. CDR3 DNA: TGTGCCAGCAGTTGGTCAGCTAGCACAGATACGCAGTATTTT.